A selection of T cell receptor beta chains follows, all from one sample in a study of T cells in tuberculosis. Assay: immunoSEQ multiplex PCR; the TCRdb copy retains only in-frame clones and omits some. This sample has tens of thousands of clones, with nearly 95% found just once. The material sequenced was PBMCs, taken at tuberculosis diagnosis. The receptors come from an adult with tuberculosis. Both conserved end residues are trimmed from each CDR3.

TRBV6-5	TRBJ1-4	ASSYGQGANEKLF
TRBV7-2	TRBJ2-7	ASSAGLYEQY
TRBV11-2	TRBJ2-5	ASSSLRGRWETQY
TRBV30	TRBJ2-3	AWSDRVEAY
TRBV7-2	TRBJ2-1	ASSQRDFSHEQF
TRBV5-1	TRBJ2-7	ASKGLAGHSYEQY
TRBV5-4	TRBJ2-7	ASSPGGGLANYEQY
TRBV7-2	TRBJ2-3	ASSLWGGGASTDTQY
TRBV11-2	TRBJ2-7	ASSTSTGLYEQY
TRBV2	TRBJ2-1	ASHPFRTGDNEQF
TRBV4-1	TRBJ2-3	ASSVASFTDTQY
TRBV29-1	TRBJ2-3	SASKLAGLTDTQY
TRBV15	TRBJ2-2	ATSSGGSGELF
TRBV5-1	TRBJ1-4	ASSFTGTNEKLF
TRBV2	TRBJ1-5	ASRTYGEMQPQH
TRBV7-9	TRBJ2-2	ASSLVAAGVTGELF
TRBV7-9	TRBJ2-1	ASSLASGSSYNEQF
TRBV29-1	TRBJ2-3	SGTSTDTQY
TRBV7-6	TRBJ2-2	ASSLVATNTGELF
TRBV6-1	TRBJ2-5	ASSEALRREREGRQETQY
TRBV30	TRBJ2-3	AWSVTAPDTQY
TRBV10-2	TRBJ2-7	ASRITSGSYEQY
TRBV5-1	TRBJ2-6	ASKDSPAPWDSGANVLT
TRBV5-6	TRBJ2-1	ASSFTASGYNEQF
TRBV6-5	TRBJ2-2	ASSYQNGANTGELF
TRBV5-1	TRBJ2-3	ASSLGVSSPTDTQY
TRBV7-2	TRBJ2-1	ASGDRVGDEQF
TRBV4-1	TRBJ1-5	ASGHGQLNQPQH
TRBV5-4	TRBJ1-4	ASSVSPGSANEKLF
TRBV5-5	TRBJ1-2	ASSLGGSYGYT
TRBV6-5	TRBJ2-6	AVRDRFSGANVLT
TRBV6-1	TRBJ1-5	ASSVPLYNQPQH
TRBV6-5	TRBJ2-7	ASQLAGTYEQY
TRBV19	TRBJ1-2	ATLPGGTYGYT
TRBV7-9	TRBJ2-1	ASSQFLLDRYNEQF
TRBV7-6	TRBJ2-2	ASSLGTSGTGELF
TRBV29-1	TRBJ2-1	SVALKWRYNEQF
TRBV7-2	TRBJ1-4	ASSLGVGVFEKLF
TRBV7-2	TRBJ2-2	ASRKILPRATGELF
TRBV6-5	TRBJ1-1	ASSYLGSEAF
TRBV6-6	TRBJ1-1	ASSGTENTEAF
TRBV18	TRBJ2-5	ASSPRGQGGETQY
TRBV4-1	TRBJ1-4	ASSQELSGTNEKLF
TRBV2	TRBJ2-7	ASRETSGRVYEQY
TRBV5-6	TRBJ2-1	ASSGRDRYEQF
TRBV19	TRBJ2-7	ASKLQRGNYEQY
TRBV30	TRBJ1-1	AWSGGPEAF
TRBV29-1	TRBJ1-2	SVGSKAGGMYGYT
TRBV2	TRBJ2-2	ASRDRASTGELF